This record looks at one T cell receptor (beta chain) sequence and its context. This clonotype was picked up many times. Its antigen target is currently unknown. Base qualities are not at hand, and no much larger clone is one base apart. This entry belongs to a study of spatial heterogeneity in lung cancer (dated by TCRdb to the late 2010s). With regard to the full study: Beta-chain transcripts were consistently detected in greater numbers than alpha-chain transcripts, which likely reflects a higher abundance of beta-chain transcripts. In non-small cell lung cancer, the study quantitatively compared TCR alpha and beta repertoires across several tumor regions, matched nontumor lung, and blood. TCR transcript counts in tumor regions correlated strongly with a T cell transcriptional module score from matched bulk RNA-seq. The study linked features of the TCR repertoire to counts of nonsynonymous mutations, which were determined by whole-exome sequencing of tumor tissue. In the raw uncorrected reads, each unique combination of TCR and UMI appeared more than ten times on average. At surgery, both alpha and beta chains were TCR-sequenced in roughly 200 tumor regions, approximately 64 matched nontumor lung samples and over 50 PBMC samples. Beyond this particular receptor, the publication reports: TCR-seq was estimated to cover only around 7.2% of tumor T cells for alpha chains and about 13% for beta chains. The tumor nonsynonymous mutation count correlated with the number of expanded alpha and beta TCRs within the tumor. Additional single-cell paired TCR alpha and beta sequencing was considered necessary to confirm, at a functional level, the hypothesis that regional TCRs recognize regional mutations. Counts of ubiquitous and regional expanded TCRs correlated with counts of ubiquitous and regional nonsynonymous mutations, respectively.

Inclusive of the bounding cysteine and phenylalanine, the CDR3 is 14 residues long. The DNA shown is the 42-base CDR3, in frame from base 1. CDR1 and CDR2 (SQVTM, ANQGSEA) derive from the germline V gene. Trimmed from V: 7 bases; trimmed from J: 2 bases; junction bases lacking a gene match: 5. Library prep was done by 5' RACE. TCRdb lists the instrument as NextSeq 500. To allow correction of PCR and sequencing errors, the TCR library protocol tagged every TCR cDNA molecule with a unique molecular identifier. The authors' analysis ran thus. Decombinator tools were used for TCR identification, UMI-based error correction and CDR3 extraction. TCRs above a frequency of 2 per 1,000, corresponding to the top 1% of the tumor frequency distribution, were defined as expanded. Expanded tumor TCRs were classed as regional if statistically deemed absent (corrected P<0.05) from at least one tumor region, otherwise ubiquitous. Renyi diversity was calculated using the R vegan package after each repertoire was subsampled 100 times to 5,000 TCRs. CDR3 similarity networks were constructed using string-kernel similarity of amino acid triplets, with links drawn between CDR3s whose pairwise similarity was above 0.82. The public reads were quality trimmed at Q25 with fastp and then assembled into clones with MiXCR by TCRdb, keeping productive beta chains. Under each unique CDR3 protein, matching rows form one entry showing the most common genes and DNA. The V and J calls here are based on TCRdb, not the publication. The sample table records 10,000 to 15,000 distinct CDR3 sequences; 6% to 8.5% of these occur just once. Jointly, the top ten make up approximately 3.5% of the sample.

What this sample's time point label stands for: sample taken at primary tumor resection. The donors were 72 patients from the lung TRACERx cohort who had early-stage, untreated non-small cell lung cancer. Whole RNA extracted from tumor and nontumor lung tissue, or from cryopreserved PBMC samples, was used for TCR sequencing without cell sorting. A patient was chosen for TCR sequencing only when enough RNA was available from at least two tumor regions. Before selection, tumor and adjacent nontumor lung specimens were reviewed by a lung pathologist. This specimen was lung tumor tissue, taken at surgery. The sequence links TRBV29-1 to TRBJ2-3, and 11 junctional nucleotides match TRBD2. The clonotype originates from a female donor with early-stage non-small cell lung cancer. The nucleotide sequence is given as TGCAGCGCCCTGACTAGCGGGATCACAGATACGCAGTATTTT. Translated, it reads CSALTSGITDTQYF.